The T cell receptor beta chain under discussion was sequenced for a study of OX40 agonist ivuxolimab in advanced cancers. Study context: People who had prior anti-PD-1, anti-PD-L1 or anti-CTLA-4 therapy could take part, and less than 50% had some. Three dose-escalation patients had partial responses: one with hepatocellular carcinoma and two with cutaneous melanoma. Findings of the study overall: Expanded clones were, on average, more numerous in CD8+ T cells than in CD4+.

The CDR3 loop spans 15 amino acids. Germline V lookup: CDR1 MDHEN, CDR2 SYDVKM. V was cut by 6 bases and J by 0 bases, with 12 bases left in between. Concerning this clone: Antigen unknown.

The repertoire was sequenced with immunoSEQ multiplex PCR; TCRdb's copy has only in-frame clones and lacks some. Altogether tens of thousands of clones are present, nearly 90% being singletons, with the ten largest covering roughly 1.5%. The V call is TRBV28, the J call TRBJ2-4; D possibly corresponds to TRBD1 (5 bases). The clonotype comes from an adult with an advanced solid tumor such as melanoma, head and neck, liver or kidney cancer. The sample consisted of CD4+ or CD8+ T cells sorted from blood, taken in a trial of the OX40 agonist ivuxolimab. CDR3 nucleotides: TGTGCCAGCAGCCCCGACAGCTTAGCCAAAAACATTCAGTACTTC. As protein: CASSPDSLAKNIQYF.